Listed here are 32 T cell receptor beta chains from one sample, sequenced in a study of tumor-infiltrating lymphocytes in primary liver carcinoma. Total RNA and DNA came together from around 20-30 mg of bulk tissue without cell sorting. Researchers generated TCR beta cDNA from about 530 ng of total RNA, relying on a constant-region primer. For TCR beta, libraries were produced by three nested multiplex PCR rounds using slightly modified ARM-PCR. Two initial PCR rounds of roughly 10 cycles each paired TRBV1-TRBV30 forward primers with a C-beta reverse primer. TCRdb passed the multiplex PCR reads through MiXCR, listing each CDR3 protein once. The repertoire holds fewer than 250,000 distinct CDR3 sequences, roughly 80% seen once, with about a sixth in the top ten. The specimen was tumor tissue from primary liver carcinoma. The receptors derive from a middle-aged man with primary liver carcinoma and hepatitis B virus infection.

The J gene is TRBJ1-5, the V gene TRBV6-1, with D unclear. Germline CDR1 reads MNHNS; CDR2 reads SASEGT. The CDR3 runs 14 residues. V was trimmed by 10 bases and J by 9 bases, leaving 22 bases between them. CDR3 amino acids: CANSEARERAPQHF. The CDR3 DNA reads TGTGCCAATAGTGAGGCGAGGGAAAGGGCGCCCCAGCATTTT.

On this clonotype itself: One end of the junction does not line up with germline, which may come from a read error. The rearrangement uses TRBV5-1 and TRBJ2-3, with a possible D match to TRBD2 (5 bases). Germline V lookup: CDR1 SGHRS, CDR2 YFSETQ. The CDR3 runs to 16 residues. The CDR3 nucleotides are TGCGCCAGCAGCTTGAACGGCCGTGCTAGCACAGATATACAGTATTTC. This translates into CASSLNGRASTDIQYF.

This chain joins TRBV4-2 and TRBJ1-1; D is uncertain. Per germline, CDR1 LGHNA and CDR2 YNFKEQ. Trimming shortened V by 0 bases and J by 3 bases, and 8 bases separated the two germline ends. CDR3 size: 14 residues. This CDR3 is CASSQDSGDTEAFF. CDR3 coding DNA: TGTGCCAGCAGCCAAGATAGCGGTGACACTGAAGCTTTCTTT.

A remark on this clonotype: The junction departs from germline at one end; a sequencing error may be responsible. This chain joins TRBV11-1 and TRBJ1-2; no clear D gene. CDR1 is SGHAT, CDR2 FQDESV, per germline (reference sequence). The CDR3 is made up of 15 amino acids. The CDR3 sequence is CASSLGKQGLYGYTF. CDR3 DNA: TGTGCCAGCAGCTTGGGCAAGCAAGGGCTGTATGGCTATACCTTC.

Concerning this clonotype itself: At one of its ends the junction is not consistent with the germline gene, which may arise from a read error. The chain has TRBV11-2 and TRBJ1-6; maybe TRBD1 (5 bases). Germline CDR1 is SGHAT and CDR2 is FQNNGV. CDR3 length: 16 residues. This CDR3 reads CARSLGDDGYNSLLHF. DNA for the CDR3: TGTGCCAGGAGCTTAGGGGACGACGGTTATAATTCACTTCTCCACTTT.

This rearrangement joins TRBV11-2 to TRBJ2-1, with 8 bases fitting TRBD2. V trimming: 3 bases; J trimming: 9 bases; junction bases outside the gene matches: 10. The V gene's germline CDR1 is SGHAT and CDR2 FQNNGV. The CDR3 runs to 15 residues. CDR3 sequence reads: CASSLRLAMGTEQFF. The DNA for the CDR3 is TGTGCCAGCAGCTTGAGACTAGCGATGGGCACTGAGCAGTTCTTC.

As regards this clonotype: The junction differs from germline at one of its ends, possibly a read error. The V call is TRBV4-1, the J call TRBJ1-6; perhaps TRBD1 as D (5 bases). CDR1 MGHRA and CDR2 YSYEKL come from the germline V gene. This CDR3 has 14 amino acids. CDR3 sequence (DNA): TGCGCTAGCAGACAGCCCTGGACGGATTCACCCCTCCACTTT. Translated: CASRQPWTDSPLHF.

The rearrangement uses TRBV11-2 and TRBJ2-5; D is ambiguous. The germline V gene encodes CDR1 SGHAT and CDR2 FQNNGV. Trimming took 8 bases from V and 2 from J, leaving 12 bases between them. The CDR3 is made up of 13 amino acids. The CDR3: CASALARQETQYF. In DNA, the CDR3 is TGTGCCAGCGCCTTAGCTCGACAAGAGACCCAGTACTTC.

With regard to this clonotype: This likely comes from a read error, as the CDR3 has no conserved phenylalanine or tryptophan at its end. The CDR3 DNA reads TGCGCCAGCAGCTTGGAACACAACACAGATACGCAGTATATT. Translating gives CASSLEHNTDTQYI. V usage is TRBV5-1 and J usage is TRBJ2-3; no clear D gene. The CDR3 runs to 14 residues. With 0 bases removed from V and 2 bases from J, the gap between germline ends came to 7 bases. Germline V gene data show CDR1 as SGHRS and CDR2 as YFSETQ.

The J gene is TRBJ2-5, the V gene TRBV6-2 or TRBV6-3; no clear D gene. V dropped 2 bases and J dropped 3 bases, with 16 bases sitting between them. The CDR3 sequence is 16 residues long. CDR1 is MNHEY, CDR2 SVGEGT, per germline. The CDR3 nucleotides read TGTGCCAGCAGTTACAACGGAGTCCGGGCGGAAGAGACCCAGTACTTC. It is translated as CASSYNGVRAEETQYF.

Worth noting for this clonotype: Given a much more abundant clone one base away, this may be a read error. The chain joins TRBV5-1 to TRBJ2-1, with TRBD2 matching 9 bases. CDR1 and CDR2 (germline): SGHRS, YFSETQ. This CDR3 is built from 15 residues. The CDR3: CATSLTAGGSNEQFF. In DNA, the CDR3 is TGCGCCACCAGCTTGACGGCGGGAGGGAGCAATGAGCAGTTCTTC.

On this clonotype itself: This may arise from a read error, as a much more abundant clone is one base away. V and J are TRBV28 and TRBJ1-1, with D perhaps matching TRBD1 (5 bases). This CDR3 region has 12 residues. The germline V gene has CDR1 MDHEN and CDR2 SYDVKM. CDR3 DNA sequence: TGTGCCAACAGTTCCTCGACGCGGGACGCTTTCTTT. This translates into CANSSSTRDAFF.

Points on this clonotype: The conserved phenylalanine or tryptophan is not found at the CDR3 terminus, so this likely reflects a read error. The DNA is omitted, as the CDR3 cannot be located on it reliably, and the CDR3 follows TCRdb's listing. The CDR3 spells CSVSGPGNTGELFT. The chain employs TRBV29-1 and TRBJ2-2; whether TRBD1, the table's D call, matches the DNA was not checked. The CDR3 is made up of 14 amino acids, end residues included. CDR1 SQVTM and CDR2 ANQGSEA come from the germline V gene.

This clonotype has at least ten counts. The J gene is TRBJ2-7, the V gene TRBV6-5, with D unresolved. CDR1 is MNHEY, CDR2 SVGAGI, per germline. Trimming cost V 0 bases and J 0 bases, with 9 bases left between them. This CDR3 spans 15 amino acids. CDR3 region: CASSYSEVGSYEQYF. Here the CDR3 DNA reads TGTGCCAGCAGTTACTCCGAGGTGGGCTCCTACGAGCAGTACTTC.

The chain uses TRBV29-1 and TRBJ2-1, with D maybe TRBD2 (5 bases). CDR1 and CDR2 (germline): SQVTM, ANQGSEA. Trimming left V 3 bases short and J 14 bases short, with 26 bases between. CDR3 size: 15 residues. This CDR3 is CSVEVGERTSGDKFF. DNA for the CDR3: TGCAGCGTTGAGGTGGGCGAGAGGACCAGCGGTGACAAGTTCTTC.

This chain links TRBV7-9 with TRBJ1-1, with D possibly TRBD1 on 5 matching bases. The length of the CDR3 is 18 residues. Germline V gene data show CDR1 as SEHNR and CDR2 as FQNEAQ (reference sequence). Between the trimmed V and J ends, which lost 1 base and 1 base, there was a span of 19 bases. CDR3 DNA sequence: TGTGCCAGCAGCTTAGGCCGACCCCGTCCGGGACCGAACACTGAAGCTTTCTTT. It codes for CASSLGRPRPGPNTEAFF.

J is TRBJ2-1 and V is TRBV11-3; D remains ambiguous. Germline values: CDR1 SGHNT, CDR2 YENEEA. V was clipped by 5 bases and J by 8 bases, with 13 bases between them. The CDR3 covers 13 residues. CDR3 region: CASSPLTKDEQFF. CDR3 coding DNA: TGTGCCAGCAGCCCGCTAACGAAGGATGAGCAGTTCTTC. Combining the CDR3 with reference TRBV11-3 and TRBJ2-1 gives the whole variable domain EAGVVQSPRYKIIEKKQPVAFWCNPISGHNTLYWYLQNLGQGPELLIRYENEEAVDDSQLPKDRFSAERLKGVDSTLKIQPAELGDSAVYLCASSPLTKDEQFFGPGTRLTVL.

This clonotype was counted once. At one end, the junction sequence differs from germline, possibly due to a read error. The rearrangement joins TRBV11-1 to TRBJ2-3; D is tentatively TRBD1 or TRBD2 (5 bases each). The CDR3 is 19 amino acids. The V gene's germline CDR1 is SGHAT and CDR2 FQDESV (reference sequence). The CDR3 reads CASSSGGSSVGARTDTENF. CDR3 nucleotides: TGTGCCAGCAGTTCTGGGGGAAGCTCTGTTGGAGCCCGCACAGATACGGAGAATTTT.

Comments on this clonotype: This CDR3 is missing its conserved last phenylalanine or tryptophan, likely due to a read error. The chain couples TRBV5-1 to TRBJ2-3; D uncertain. The germline CDR1 and CDR2 sequences are SGHRS and YFSETQ. Trimming left V 7 bases short and J 0 bases short, with 12 bases between. The CDR3 covers 14 residues. The CDR3 sequence: CASVRWGSTDTQYL. Written as DNA, the CDR3 is TGCGCCAGCGTGAGATGGGGAAGCACAGATACGCAGTATTTG.

Details on this clonotype: A read error may account for a junction end that differs from germline. This chain joins TRBV18 and TRBJ2-2, with D possibly matching TRBD2 (6 bases). CDR3 length: 17 residues. Germline-derived CDR1 and CDR2 are KGHSH and LQKENI. The CDR3 loop is CTSSPRPGDSHAGELFF. For the CDR3, the DNA is TGTACCAGTTCACCGAGGCCGGGGGACTCCCACGCCGGGGAGCTGTTTTTT.

To note about this clonotype: The junction shows a germline mismatch at one end, possibly a read error. The chain uses TRBV29-1 and TRBJ2-7; tentatively, D is TRBD1 (6 bases). Looked up from germline, CDR1 is SQVTM and CDR2 is ANQGSEA. The CDR3 runs 13 residues. The CDR3 sequence: CSVSWTVPYEQNF. The CDR3 DNA sequence: TGCAGCGTTTCGTGGACAGTACCCTACGAGCAGAACTTC.

A note on this clonotype: This could be a read error, since a much larger clone is one nucleotide away. The rearrangement uses TRBV2 and TRBJ1-1; tentatively, D is TRBD1 (5 bases). The CDR3 has 15 amino acids. Trimming pared 10 bases from V and 7 bases from J, leaving 25 bases between. Germline V gene lookup returns CDR1 SNHLY and CDR2 FYNNEI. This CDR3 reads CATSVRGAEVGEAFF. The CDR3 DNA sequence: TGTGCCACATCGGTCCGGGGCGCAGAGGTCGGTGAAGCTTTCTTT.

V is TRBV4-2 and J is TRBJ2-1; a possible D gene is TRBD1 (6 bases). Germline CDR1 reads LGHNA; CDR2 reads YNFKEQ. V lost 0 bases and J lost 3, with 18 bases in between. CDR3 size: 18 residues. CDR3 amino acids: CASSQDWRTDRFYNEQFF. The CDR3 region has the DNA TGTGCCAGCAGCCAAGATTGGAGGACAGACAGATTCTACAATGAGCAGTTCTTC.

With regard to this clonotype: The conserved closing phenylalanine or tryptophan is absent in this CDR3, likely reflecting a read error. The rearrangement uses TRBV6-2 or TRBV6-3 and TRBJ2-7; no definite D call. The assigned J gene may be wrong: the sequence end matches TRBJ2-1 better. The length of the CDR3 is 13 residues. Per germline, CDR1 MNHEY and CDR2 SVGEGT. DNA for the CDR3: TGTGCCAGCAGTTACGAGGTGCCCTACGAGCAGTTCTTA. Its translation is CASSYEVPYEQFL.

In this sample, this clonotype is medium-sized. The CDR3 here is CSVTEGQTGQPQHF. DNA of the CDR3: TGCAGCGTCACCGAAGGACAAACCGGTCAGCCCCAGCATTTT. The J gene is TRBJ1-5, the V gene TRBV29-1, with D perhaps TRBD1 (5 bases). The V end was cut by 6 bases, the J end by 6 bases, with 18 bases between. CDR1 is SQVTM, CDR2 ANQGSEA, per germline. CDR3 length: 14 residues.

The V gene is TRBV5-4, the J gene TRBJ2-2; 8 positions match TRBD2. Germline V gene sequence: CDR1 SGHNT, CDR2 YYREEE (reference sequence). V shed 1 base, J shed 14 bases, and the junction held 13 bases outside the gene matches. CDR3 length: 15 amino acids. Here the CDR3 DNA reads TGTGCCAGCAGCTTGTCGGGAGGGCCCACCGGGCACCTGTTTTTT. Amino acid sequence: CASSLSGGPTGHLFF.

As regards this clonotype: Germline is not matched at one junction end, which may reflect a read error. V gene TRBV6-2 or TRBV6-3 combines with J gene TRBJ2-2, with 7 nucleotides matching TRBD2. CDR1 and CDR2 (germline): MNHEY, SVGEGT. The CDR3 extends over 14 amino acids. The CDR3 DNA sequence: TGTGACAGCAGTTACTCTAGCGGCACCAGGGAGCTGTTTTTT. Its protein is CDSSYSSGTRELFF.

In the case of this clonotype: The germline gene is not matched at one end of the junction; a read error may be the cause. The V and J genes are TRBV12-5 and TRBJ2-3; 8 nucleotides match TRBD2. CDR3 length: 15 amino acids. The germline V gene encodes CDR1 LGHNT and CDR2 FRNRAP. The CDR3 protein is CSSGESGSLADTQYF. CDR3 DNA sequence: TGTTCTAGTGGGGAAAGCGGGAGTTTGGCAGATACACAGTATTTT.

A word on this clonotype: Germline and junction disagree at one end, which may indicate a read error. The V and J genes are TRBV11-2 and TRBJ2-1; 9 bases are a match to TRBD2. The CDR3 runs to 16 residues. Germline V lookup: CDR1 SGHAT, CDR2 FQNNGV. CDR3 in amino acids: CASSPTSGSSYNDQFF. DNA for the CDR3: TGTGCCAGCAGCCCGACTAGCGGCAGCTCCTACAATGATCAGTTCTTC.

Concerning this clonotype: The germline gene is not matched at one end of the junction; a read error may be the cause. The V and J genes are TRBV11-1 and TRBJ1-6; D is unresolved. Looked up from germline, CDR1 is SGHAT and CDR2 is FQDESV (reference sequence). This CDR3 is 13 amino acids long. The chain's CDR3 is CPSSRTLVSPLHF. The CDR3 nucleotides are TGTCCCAGCAGCCGGACGCTGGTTTCACCCCTTCACTTT.

A single count supports this clonotype. Sequence at one end of the junction differs from germline and may be a read error. The chain employs TRBV13 and TRBJ2-3, with 10 bases matching TRBD1. CDR1 and CDR2 from the germline V gene are PRHDT and FYEKMQ (reference sequence). The CDR3 totals 15 residues. The CDR3 nucleotides are TGTACCAGCTGCCCTGGGACAGGGGGCACAGATACGCAGTATTTT. Protein product: CTSCPGTGGTDTQYF.

Comment on this clonotype: One base away lies a much larger clone, so this may be a sequencing read error. V is TRBV30 and J is TRBJ2-7; TRBD1 aligns across 8 bases. Germline CDR1 GTSNPN, CDR2 SVGIG (reference sequence). There are 14 residues in the CDR3. The CDR3 bases are TGTGCCTGGAGTGTACTGCAGGGGGCCTACGAGAAGTACTTC. This codes for CAWSVLQGAYEKYF.